These T cell receptor beta chains were read from a single sample in a study of CD8 T cells in Susac syndrome. TCRdb analysed the immunoSEQ multiplex PCR reads with MiXCR anew, one entry per CDR3 protein. The table lists about 250,000 distinct CDR3 sequences, just over 90% of them singletons. Input material: CD4+ T cells from PBMCs. The receptors originated from a human donor with multiple sclerosis. Both conserved end residues are part of each CDR3. The D gene is left open where the match is weak. Clone sizes are given selectively: once, few, many, or a class where the clone is expanded.

j_gene: TRBJ2-5; abundance: .; d_gene: TRBD2; v_gene: TRBV28; CDR3nt: TGTGCCAGCAATTCCCCGGGGGGGCCTCGAGAGACCCAGTACTTC; CDR3aa: CASNSPGGPRETQYF
j_gene: TRBJ1-2; abundance: .; d_gene: .; v_gene: TRBV19; CDR3nt: TGTGCCAGTAGTATTGGTCGGGGGGCGCGGGGCTACACCTTC; CDR3aa: CASSIGRGARGYTF
j_gene: TRBJ2-5; abundance: .; d_gene: TRBD2; v_gene: TRBV6-6; CDR3nt: TGTGCCAGCAGAGCGACTAGCGGGGAAAGGGAAGAGACCCAGTACTTC; CDR3aa: CASRATSGEREETQYF
j_gene: TRBJ2-2; abundance: .; d_gene: TRBD1; v_gene: TRBV9; CDR3nt: TGTGCCAGCAGCCCCAGGGACAGGGGCGAGACCGGGGAGCTGTTTTTT; CDR3aa: CASSPRDRGETGELFF
j_gene: TRBJ2-5; abundance: once; d_gene: TRBD2; v_gene: TRBV15; CDR3nt: TGTGCCACCAGCAGAGATACGACTAGCGGGGAAGAGACCCAGTACTTC; CDR3aa: CATSRDTTSGEETQYF
j_gene: TRBJ2-1; abundance: .; d_gene: TRBD2; v_gene: TRBV20-1; CDR3nt: TGCAGTGCTAGAGATCGGCCGGACGGGAGGTACAATGAGCAGTTCTTC; CDR3aa: CSARDRPDGRYNEQFF
j_gene: TRBJ1-1; abundance: .; d_gene: .; v_gene: TRBV20-1; CDR3nt: TGCAGTGCTCCTAGCCAACTTATGAACACTGAAGCTTTCTTT; CDR3aa: CSAPSQLMNTEAFF
j_gene: TRBJ2-1; abundance: .; d_gene: .; v_gene: TRBV6-2/TRBV6-3; CDR3nt: TGTGCCAGCAGTTACGTCGCCTCCGACAATGAGCAGTTCTTC; CDR3aa: CASSYVASDNEQFF
j_gene: TRBJ1-5; abundance: few; d_gene: .; v_gene: TRBV29-1; CDR3nt: TGCAGCGTTGGACAGGGCAATCAGCCCCAGCATTTT; CDR3aa: CSVGQGNQPQHF
j_gene: TRBJ2-1; abundance: .; d_gene: .; v_gene: TRBV5-1; CDR3nt: TGCGCCAGCAGCTTCCCCGTGCAGCACCCTTACAATGAGCAGTTCTTC; CDR3aa: CASSFPVQHPYNEQFF
j_gene: TRBJ1-6; abundance: .; d_gene: .; v_gene: TRBV9; CDR3nt: TGTGCCAGCAGCGAGGACCCCCCGGGGCCCCTAAATTCACCCCTCCACTTT; CDR3aa: CASSEDPPGPLNSPLHF
j_gene: TRBJ2-1; abundance: .; d_gene: TRBD2; v_gene: TRBV20-1; CDR3nt: TGCAGTGCTCCGGTTCGACTAGCGTCGTACAATGAGCAGTTCTTC; CDR3aa: CSAPVRLASYNEQFF
j_gene: TRBJ2-5; abundance: .; d_gene: .; v_gene: TRBV11-3; CDR3nt: TGTGCCAGCAGCCCTGGGGGCCGAGAGACCCAGTACTTC; CDR3aa: CASSPGGRETQYF
j_gene: TRBJ1-4; abundance: .; d_gene: TRBD1; v_gene: TRBV20-1; CDR3nt: TGCAGTGCTAGCGGGACAGGGGGGCTTCCAACTAATGAAAAACTGTTTTTT; CDR3aa: CSASGTGGLPTNEKLFF
j_gene: TRBJ1-2; abundance: .; d_gene: TRBD1; v_gene: TRBV19; CDR3nt: TGTGCCAGTAGTAGGGGACAGGGGGCGTCAGCGTATGGCTACACCTTC; CDR3aa: CASSRGQGASAYGYTF
j_gene: TRBJ1-2; abundance: .; d_gene: .; v_gene: TRBV20-1; CDR3nt: TGCAGTGCTCCCGACGGGCCGGACTACACCTTC; CDR3aa: CSAPDGPDYTF
j_gene: TRBJ2-1; abundance: .; d_gene: TRBD2; v_gene: TRBV18; CDR3nt: TGTGCCAGCTCACCGACCGGGACTAGCGGGGAGGGTGAGCAGTTCTTC; CDR3aa: CASSPTGTSGEGEQFF
j_gene: TRBJ1-1; abundance: few; d_gene: .; v_gene: TRBV5-6; CDR3nt: TGTGCCAGCAGCACCAGGACCGGAGGGGACACTGAAGCTTTCTTT; CDR3aa: CASSTRTGGDTEAFF
j_gene: TRBJ1-2; abundance: .; d_gene: .; v_gene: TRBV5-1; CDR3nt: TGCGCCAGCAGCTTGGAGATGACCTGGGACACTCGAGGGGGGGCCTATGGCTACACCTTC; CDR3aa: CASSLEMTWDTRGGAYGYTF
j_gene: TRBJ2-6; abundance: .; d_gene: TRBD1; v_gene: TRBV4-1; CDR3nt: TGCGCCAGCAGCCAAGGAATTCAGGGGGCTGGGGCCAACGTCCTGACTTTC; CDR3aa: CASSQGIQGAGANVLTF
j_gene: TRBJ1-1; abundance: .; d_gene: .; v_gene: TRBV7-9; CDR3nt: TGTGCCAGCAGCTTAAGGCAGGCTGAAGCTTTCTTT; CDR3aa: CASSLRQAEAFF
j_gene: TRBJ1-1; abundance: .; d_gene: .; v_gene: TRBV29-1; CDR3nt: TGCAGCGTTGAGACAGGTAACACTGAAGCTTTCTTT; CDR3aa: CSVETGNTEAFF
j_gene: TRBJ2-2; abundance: .; d_gene: .; v_gene: TRBV5-6; CDR3nt: TGTGCCAGCAGCTTGGGGCCGTGGGGCGGGGAGCTGTTTTTT; CDR3aa: CASSLGPWGGELFF
j_gene: TRBJ2-5; abundance: .; d_gene: TRBD2; v_gene: TRBV7-2; CDR3nt: TGTGCCAGCAGGCCTACTAGCGCGGGACCCCAGTACTTC; CDR3aa: CASRPTSAGPQYF
j_gene: TRBJ2-1; abundance: once; d_gene: .; v_gene: TRBV3-1; CDR3nt: TGTGCCAGCAGCCACGCCTCTCTAGCCCATGAGCAGTTCTTC; CDR3aa: CASSHASLAHEQFF
j_gene: TRBJ2-7; abundance: .; d_gene: .; v_gene: TRBV28; CDR3nt: TGTGCCAGCACCAAGGCGGGCTCGGACAACCACGAGCAGTACTTC; CDR3aa: CASTKAGSDNHEQYF
j_gene: TRBJ2-1; abundance: .; d_gene: .; v_gene: TRBV3-1; CDR3nt: TGTGCCAGCACCCCCCTTTGGGGGGCGGGCTACAATGAGCAGTTCTTC; CDR3aa: CASTPLWGAGYNEQFF
j_gene: TRBJ2-5; abundance: few; d_gene: .; v_gene: TRBV6-5; CDR3nt: TGTGCCAGCGGGAACAGCCATCGGTACTTC; CDR3aa: CASGNSHRYF
j_gene: TRBJ1-2; abundance: .; d_gene: .; v_gene: TRBV20-1; CDR3nt: TGCAGTGCTAGAGAGGATTACCGAGGCTACACCTTC; CDR3aa: CSAREDYRGYTF
j_gene: TRBJ2-5; abundance: .; d_gene: .; v_gene: TRBV29-1; CDR3nt: TGCAGCGTTGAATGGGAGACCCAGTACTTC; CDR3aa: CSVEWETQYF
j_gene: TRBJ2-7; abundance: once; d_gene: .; v_gene: TRBV6-2/TRBV6-3; CDR3nt: TGTGCCAGCAGTTACAACAGGGAGGTGAACGAGCAGTACTTC; CDR3aa: CASSYNREVNEQYF
j_gene: TRBJ1-2; abundance: once; d_gene: .; v_gene: TRBV29-1; CDR3nt: TGCAGCGTTGATGGGGCGGGGGCCGTGCCCTATGGCTACACCTTC; CDR3aa: CSVDGAGAVPYGYTF
j_gene: TRBJ2-2; abundance: .; d_gene: TRBD2; v_gene: TRBV24-1; CDR3nt: TGTGCCACCAGTGATCCCGGGTCGGCGGGAGAGGTCGGGGAGCTGTTTTTT; CDR3aa: CATSDPGSAGEVGELFF
j_gene: TRBJ1-3; abundance: .; d_gene: TRBD1; v_gene: TRBV5-1; CDR3nt: TGCGCCAGCAGTTTACCGGACAGGACCTCAGGTGGAAACACCATATATTTT; CDR3aa: CASSLPDRTSGGNTIYF
j_gene: TRBJ2-1; abundance: .; d_gene: .; v_gene: TRBV7-3; CDR3nt: TGTGCCAGCAGCTCGGACCAACCAGTCAATGAGCAGTTCTTC; CDR3aa: CASSSDQPVNEQFF
j_gene: TRBJ1-5; abundance: .; d_gene: .; v_gene: TRBV12-3/TRBV12-4; CDR3nt: TGTGCCAGCAGATCGGACGGGGATTCATATAGCAATCAGCCCCAGCATTTT; CDR3aa: CASRSDGDSYSNQPQHF
j_gene: TRBJ2-7; abundance: .; d_gene: .; v_gene: TRBV20-1; CDR3nt: TGCAGTGCTCGAGGTTCCTACGAGCAGTACTTC; CDR3aa: CSARGSYEQYF
j_gene: TRBJ1-3; abundance: .; d_gene: .; v_gene: TRBV10-3; CDR3nt: TGTGCCAGCTGGGACACCGAAGGAAACACCATATATTTT; CDR3aa: CASWDTEGNTIYF